The rows below give T cell receptor beta chains drawn from one sample of a study of shared clonotypes between healthy human individuals. TCRdb keeps only in-frame clones here, not all; method: immunoSEQ multiplex PCR. The sample has under 300,000 clones, 50% to 80% seen once. The sequenced material came from memory CD4+ T cells sorted from blood. The receptors here all came from a man aged 25-40 years in good health. Each CDR3 is given with its conserved first and last residue. A D gene is named only where the DNA matches it firmly. Not every row has a clone size; where given, it reads once, few, many or a size class.

>NA|NA|TRBJ2-7|16|TRBV19
CASRRRQIQSSYEQYF
TGTGCCAGTCGAAGGCGGCAAATACAGAGCTCCTACGAGCAGTACTTC
>TRBD2|NA|TRBJ2-7|16|TRBV5-1
CASSLTTSGRAWEQYF
TGCGCCAGCAGCTTGACGACTAGCGGGAGGGCCTGGGAGCAGTACTTC
>TRBD1|NA|TRBJ1-2|18|TRBV28
CASSLGGTWDRANYGYTF
TGTGCCAGCAGTTTAGGCGGTACATGGGACAGGGCTAACTATGGCTACACCTTC
>NA|NA|TRBJ1-5|14|TRBV6-5
CASSYLGENQPQHF
TGTGCCAGCAGTTACTTAGGGGAGAATCAGCCCCAGCATTTT
>TRBD1|few|TRBJ1-5|14|TRBV7-2
CASSLIRGVQPQHF
TGTGCCAGCAGCTTAATCAGGGGGGTTCAGCCCCAGCATTTT
>NA|NA|TRBJ1-1|13|TRBV6-1
CASRISTRTEAFF
TGTGCCAGCAGGATTTCCACGAGGACTGAAGCTTTCTTT
>NA|few|TRBJ2-1|16|TRBV4-3
CASSQEAGWVHNEQFF
TGCGCCAGCAGCCAAGAAGCAGGTTGGGTCCACAATGAGCAGTTCTTC
>NA|NA|TRBJ2-2|18|TRBV6-1
CASSETFMEGRHPGELFF
TGTGCCAGCAGTGAAACCTTTATGGAAGGCCGTCACCCCGGGGAGCTGTTTTTT
>TRBD1|NA|TRBJ2-3|14|TRBV5-1
CASSVGTGVDTQYF
TGCGCCAGCAGCGTCGGGACAGGGGTGGATACGCAGTATTTT
>TRBD2|NA|TRBJ2-1|15|TRBV5-1
CASSPLTSGNNEQFF
TGCGCCAGCAGCCCCCTGACTAGCGGAAACAATGAGCAGTTCTTC
>TRBD2|many|TRBJ2-1|16|TRBV5-1
CASSLELAGGWNEQFF
TGCGCCAGCAGCTTGGAACTAGCGGGAGGTTGGAATGAGCAGTTCTTC
>NA|NA|TRBJ2-2|13|TRBV2
CASGGANTGELFF
TGTGCCAGTGGTGGGGCGAACACCGGGGAGCTGTTTTTT
>NA|NA|TRBJ1-1|11|TRBV11-3
CASSPQVEAFF
TGTGCCAGCAGTCCACAGGTTGAAGCTTTCTTT
>TRBD2|NA|TRBJ2-1|13|TRBV7-9
CASSLAGGTEQFF
TGTGCCAGCAGCTTGGCGGGAGGGACTGAGCAGTTCTTC
>NA|once|TRBJ1-1|12|TRBV29-1
CSVGDRVTEAFF
TGCAGCGTTGGGGACCGAGTCACTGAAGCTTTCTTT
>TRBD2|NA|TRBJ2-1|14|TRBV6-5
CASNSGRENNEQFF
TGTGCCAGCAACAGCGGGAGGGAGAACAATGAGCAGTTCTTC